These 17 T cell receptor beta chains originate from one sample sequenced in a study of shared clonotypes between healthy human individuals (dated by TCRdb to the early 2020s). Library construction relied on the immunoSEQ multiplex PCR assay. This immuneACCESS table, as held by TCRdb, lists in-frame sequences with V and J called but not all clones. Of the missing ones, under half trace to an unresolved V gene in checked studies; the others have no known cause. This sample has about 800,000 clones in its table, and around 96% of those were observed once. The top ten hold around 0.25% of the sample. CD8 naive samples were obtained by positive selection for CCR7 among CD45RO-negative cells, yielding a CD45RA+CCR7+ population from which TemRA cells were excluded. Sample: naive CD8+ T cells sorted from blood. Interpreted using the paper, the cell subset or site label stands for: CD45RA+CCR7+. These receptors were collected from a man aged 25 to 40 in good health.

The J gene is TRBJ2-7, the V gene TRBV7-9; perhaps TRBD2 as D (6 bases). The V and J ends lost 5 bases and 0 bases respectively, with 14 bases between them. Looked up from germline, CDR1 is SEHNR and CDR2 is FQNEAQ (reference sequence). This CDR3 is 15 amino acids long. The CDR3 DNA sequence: TGTGCCAGCAGCCAGGAGGGAAGCCCCTCCTACGAGCAGTACTTC. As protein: CASSQEGSPSYEQYF.

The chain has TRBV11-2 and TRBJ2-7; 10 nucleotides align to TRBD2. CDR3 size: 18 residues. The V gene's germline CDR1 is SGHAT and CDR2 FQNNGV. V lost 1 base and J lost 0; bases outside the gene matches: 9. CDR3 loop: CASSLVSLAGVRSYEQYF. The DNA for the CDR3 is TGTGCCAGCAGCTTAGTTTCCCTAGCGGGAGTTCGCTCCTACGAGCAGTACTTC. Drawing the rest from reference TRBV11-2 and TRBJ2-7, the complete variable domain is EAGVAQSPRYKIIEKRQSVAFWCNPISGHATLYWYQQILGQGPKLLIQFQNNGVVDDSQLPKDRFSAERLKGVDSTLKIQPAKLEDSAVYLCASSLVSLAGVRSYEQYFGPGTRLTVT.

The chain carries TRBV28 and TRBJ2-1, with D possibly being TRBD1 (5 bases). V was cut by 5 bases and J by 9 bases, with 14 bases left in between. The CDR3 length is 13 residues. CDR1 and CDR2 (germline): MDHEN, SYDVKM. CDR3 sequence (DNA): TGTGCCAGCAGTGTACAGGATTCTGGTGAGCAGTTCTTC. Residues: CASSVQDSGEQFF.

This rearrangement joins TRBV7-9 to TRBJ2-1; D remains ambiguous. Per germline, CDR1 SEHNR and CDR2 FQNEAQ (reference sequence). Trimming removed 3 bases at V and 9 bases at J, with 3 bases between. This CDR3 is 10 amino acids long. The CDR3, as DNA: TGTGCCAGCAGCTTTATTGAGCAGTTCTTC. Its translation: CASSFIEQFF. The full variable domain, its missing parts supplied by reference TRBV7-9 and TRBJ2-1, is DTGVSQNPRHKITKRGQNVTFRCDPISEHNRLYWYRQTLGQGPEFLTYFQNEAQLEKSRLLSDRFSAERPKGSFSTLEIQRTEQGDSAMYLCASSFIEQFFGPGTRLTVL.

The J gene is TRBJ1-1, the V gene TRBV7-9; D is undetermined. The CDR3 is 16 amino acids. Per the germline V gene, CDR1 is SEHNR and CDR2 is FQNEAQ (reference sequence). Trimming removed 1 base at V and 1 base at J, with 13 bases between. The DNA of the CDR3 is TGTGCCAGCAGCTTAGACGGGAGGGCGCCGAACACTGAAGCTTTCTTT. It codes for CASSLDGRAPNTEAFF. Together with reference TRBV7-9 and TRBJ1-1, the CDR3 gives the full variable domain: DTGVSQNPRHKITKRGQNVTFRCDPISEHNRLYWYRQTLGQGPEFLTYFQNEAQLEKSRLLSDRFSAERPKGSFSTLEIQRTEQGDSAMYLCASSLDGRAPNTEAFFGQGTRLTVV.

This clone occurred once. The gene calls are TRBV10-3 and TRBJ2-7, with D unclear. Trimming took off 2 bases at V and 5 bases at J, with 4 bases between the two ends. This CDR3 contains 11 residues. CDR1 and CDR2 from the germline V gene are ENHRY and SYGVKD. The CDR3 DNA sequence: TGTGCCATCAGTGAGAACGACGAGCAGTACTTC. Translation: CAISENDEQYF.

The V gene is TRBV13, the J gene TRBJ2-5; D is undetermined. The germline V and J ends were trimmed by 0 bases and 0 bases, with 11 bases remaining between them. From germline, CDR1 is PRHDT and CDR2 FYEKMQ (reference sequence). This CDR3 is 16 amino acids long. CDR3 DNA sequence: TGTGCCAGCAGCTTAGGGTCGTCTGGGAACCAAGAGACCCAGTACTTC. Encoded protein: CASSLGSSGNQETQYF.

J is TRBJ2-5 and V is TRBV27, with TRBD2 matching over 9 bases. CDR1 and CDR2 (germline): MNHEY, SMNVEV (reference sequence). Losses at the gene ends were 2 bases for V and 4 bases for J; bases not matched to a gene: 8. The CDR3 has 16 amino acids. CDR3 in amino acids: CASSLRAGGIGETQYF. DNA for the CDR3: TGTGCCAGCAGTTTAAGAGCGGGAGGAATAGGAGAGACCCAGTACTTC.

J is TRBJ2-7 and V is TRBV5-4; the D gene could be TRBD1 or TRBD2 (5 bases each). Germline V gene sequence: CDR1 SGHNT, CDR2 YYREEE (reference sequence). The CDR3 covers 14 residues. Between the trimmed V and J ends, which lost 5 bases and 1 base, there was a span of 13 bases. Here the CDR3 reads CASSPGTYSYEQYF. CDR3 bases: TGTGCCAGCAGTCCCGGGACGTATTCCTACGAGCAGTACTTC.

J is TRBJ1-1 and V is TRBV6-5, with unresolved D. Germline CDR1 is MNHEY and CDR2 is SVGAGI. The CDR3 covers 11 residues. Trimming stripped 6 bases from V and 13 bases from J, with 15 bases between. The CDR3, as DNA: TGTGCCAGCAGCCCCGGATTAGGTGTTTTCTTT. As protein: CASSPGLGVFF.

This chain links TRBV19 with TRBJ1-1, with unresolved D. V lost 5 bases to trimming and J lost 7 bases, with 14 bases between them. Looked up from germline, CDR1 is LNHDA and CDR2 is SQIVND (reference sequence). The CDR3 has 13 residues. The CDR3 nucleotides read TGTGCCAGTAGTGGGCCCAAGTTAGATGAAGCTTTCTTT. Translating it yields CASSGPKLDEAFF.

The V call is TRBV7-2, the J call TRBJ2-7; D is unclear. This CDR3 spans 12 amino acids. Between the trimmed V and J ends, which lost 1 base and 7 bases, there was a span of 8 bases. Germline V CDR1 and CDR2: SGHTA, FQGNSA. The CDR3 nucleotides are TGTGCCAGCAGCTTAGTGGGCTTAGAGCAGTACTTC. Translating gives CASSLVGLEQYF.

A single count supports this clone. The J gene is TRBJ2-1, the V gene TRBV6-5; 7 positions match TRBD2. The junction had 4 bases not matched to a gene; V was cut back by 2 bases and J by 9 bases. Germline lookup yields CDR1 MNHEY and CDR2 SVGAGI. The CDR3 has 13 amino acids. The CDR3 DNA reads TGTGCCAGCAGTTACGGGGGGGGTGGTGAGCAGTTCTTC. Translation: CASSYGGGGEQFF.

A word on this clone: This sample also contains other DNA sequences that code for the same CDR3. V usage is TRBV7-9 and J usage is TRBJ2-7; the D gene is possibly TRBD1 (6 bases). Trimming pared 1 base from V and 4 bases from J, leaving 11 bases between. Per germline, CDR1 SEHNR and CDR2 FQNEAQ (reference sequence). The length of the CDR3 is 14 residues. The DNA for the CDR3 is TGTGCCAGCAGCTTAGGGGGGACACCGTACGAGCAGTACTTC. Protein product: CASSLGGTPYEQYF.

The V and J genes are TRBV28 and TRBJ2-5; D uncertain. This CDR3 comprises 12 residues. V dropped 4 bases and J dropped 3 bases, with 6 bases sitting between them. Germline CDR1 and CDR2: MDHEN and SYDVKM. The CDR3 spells CASSSNEETQYF. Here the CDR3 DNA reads TGTGCCAGCAGTTCAAACGAAGAGACCCAGTACTTC.

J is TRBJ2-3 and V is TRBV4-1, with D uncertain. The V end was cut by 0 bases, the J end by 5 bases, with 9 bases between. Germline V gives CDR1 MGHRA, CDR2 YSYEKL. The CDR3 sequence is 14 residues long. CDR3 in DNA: TGCGCCAGCAGCCAAGAGGTGGTCGGAGATACGCAGTATTTT. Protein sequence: CASSQEVVGDTQYF.

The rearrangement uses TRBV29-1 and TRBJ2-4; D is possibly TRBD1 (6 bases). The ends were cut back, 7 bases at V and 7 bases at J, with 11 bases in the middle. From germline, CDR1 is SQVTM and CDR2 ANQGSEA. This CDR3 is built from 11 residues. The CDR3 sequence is CSGKQGNIQYF. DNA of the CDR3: TGCAGCGGGAAACAGGGTAACATTCAGTACTTC.